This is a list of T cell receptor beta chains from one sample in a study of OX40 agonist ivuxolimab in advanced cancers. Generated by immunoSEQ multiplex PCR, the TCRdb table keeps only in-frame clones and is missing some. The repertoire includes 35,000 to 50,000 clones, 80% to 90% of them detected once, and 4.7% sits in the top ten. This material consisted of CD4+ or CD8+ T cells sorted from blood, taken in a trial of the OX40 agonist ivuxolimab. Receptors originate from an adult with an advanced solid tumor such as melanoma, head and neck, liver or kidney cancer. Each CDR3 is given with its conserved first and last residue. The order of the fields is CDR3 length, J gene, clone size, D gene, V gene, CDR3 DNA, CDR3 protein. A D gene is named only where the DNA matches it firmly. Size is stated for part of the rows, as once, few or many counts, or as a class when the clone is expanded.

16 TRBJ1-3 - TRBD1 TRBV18 TGTGCCAGCTCACCGACAGGGGTTCTATCTGGAAACACCATATATTTT CASSPTGVLSGNTIYF
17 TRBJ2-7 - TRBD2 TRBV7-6 TGTGCCAGCAGCTTAGCCAGGACTAGCGGGGACCTCTACGAGCAGTACTTC CASSLARTSGDLYEQYF
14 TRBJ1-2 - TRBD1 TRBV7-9 TGTGCCAGCAGCTTAAGGACAGGACCGTATGGCTACACCTTC CASSLRTGPYGYTF
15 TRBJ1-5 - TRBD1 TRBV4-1 TGCGCCAGCAGCCGCCTGACAGGGAGGGAACAGCCCCAGCATTTT CASSRLTGREQPQHF
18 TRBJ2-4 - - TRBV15 TGTGCCACCAGCAGAGACCCCCCGGGGGCGGGGCTCAAAAACATTCAGTACTTC CATSRDPPGAGLKNIQYF
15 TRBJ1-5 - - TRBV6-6 TGTGCCAGCAGTTACACGGGGGACAGCAATCAGCCCCAGCATTTT CASSYTGDSNQPQHF
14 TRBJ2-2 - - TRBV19 TGTGCCAGTAGTACCCTCTCAGGGTTCGGGGAGCTGTTTTTT CASSTLSGFGELFF
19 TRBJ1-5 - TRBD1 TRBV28 TGTGCCAGCAGTTCAAGCGTGGAACAGGGGGACCCCTCGGGCCGGCCCCAGCATTTT CASSSSVEQGDPSGRPQHF
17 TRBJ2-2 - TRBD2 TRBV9 TGTGCCAGCAGCGTAGGTCTAGCGGGGCCGAACACCGGGGAGCTGTTTTTT CASSVGLAGPNTGELFF
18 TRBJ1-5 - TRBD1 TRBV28 TGTGCCACCGCCAGGGGACAGGGAATTGGGTATAGCAATCAGCCCCAGCATTTT CATARGQGIGYSNQPQHF
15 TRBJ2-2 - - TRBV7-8 TGTGCCAGCAGCTTAGTGATTTGGGAAACCGGGGAGCTGTTTTTT CASSLVIWETGELFF
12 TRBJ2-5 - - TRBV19 TGTGCCACCTCAACTAGCTCAGAGACCCAGTACTTC CATSTSSETQYF
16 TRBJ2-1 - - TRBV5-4 TGTGCCAGCAGCTTGGGGAGGGGGCAAACCTACAATGAGCAGTTCTTC CASSLGRGQTYNEQFF
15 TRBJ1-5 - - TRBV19 TGTGCCAGCAGTTGGGGAAAGTTCGGGGATCAGCCCCAGCATTTT CASSWGKFGDQPQHF
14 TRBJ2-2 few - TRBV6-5 TGTGCCAGCAGGCCGACTAGAGCCACCGGGGAGCTGTTTTTT CASRPTRATGELFF
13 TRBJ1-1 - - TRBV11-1 TGTGCCAGCAGCTTACAGACAGACCTTGAAGCTTTCTTT CASSLQTDLEAFF
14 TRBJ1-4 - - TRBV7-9 TGTGCCAGCAGCCGACAATATGGTTATGAAAAACTGTTTTTT CASSRQYGYEKLFF
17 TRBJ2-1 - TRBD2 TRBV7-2 TGTGCCAGCAGCTTAAGATTTGCGGGGGTGATCCACAATGAGCAGTTCTTC CASSLRFAGVIHNEQFF
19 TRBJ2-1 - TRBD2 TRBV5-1 TGCGCCAGCAGCCTGGGGCTAGCGGGAGGGAGGAGCTCCTACAATGAGCAGTTCTTC CASSLGLAGGRSSYNEQFF
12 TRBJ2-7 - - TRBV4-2 TGTGCCAGCAGCCCAGGGGGGGGGCAGCAGTACTTC CASSPGGGQQYF
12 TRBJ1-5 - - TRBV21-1 TGTGCCACCCCGAGCACTTATCAGCCCCAGCATTTT CATPSTYQPQHF
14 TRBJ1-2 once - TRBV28 TGTGCCAGCAGGGGATGGGCGCTGAACTATGGCTACACCTTC CASRGWALNYGYTF
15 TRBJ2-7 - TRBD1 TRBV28 TGTGCCAGCAGTTCTCCGGGACAGGGCTCTAACGAGCAGTACTTC CASSSPGQGSNEQYF
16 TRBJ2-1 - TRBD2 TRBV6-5 TGTGCCAGCAGTTACTCACTAGCGGGGATTCACAATGAGCAGTTCTTC CASSYSLAGIHNEQFF